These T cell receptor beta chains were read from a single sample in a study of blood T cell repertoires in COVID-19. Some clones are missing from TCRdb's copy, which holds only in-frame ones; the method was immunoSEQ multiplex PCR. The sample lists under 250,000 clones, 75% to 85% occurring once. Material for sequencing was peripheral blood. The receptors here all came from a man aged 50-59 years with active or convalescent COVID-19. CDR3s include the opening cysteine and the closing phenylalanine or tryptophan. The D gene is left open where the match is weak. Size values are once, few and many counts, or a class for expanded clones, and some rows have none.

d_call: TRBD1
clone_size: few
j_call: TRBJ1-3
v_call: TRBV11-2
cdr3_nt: TGTGCCAGCAGCTTAGTACAGGGGGGGAACACCATATATTTT
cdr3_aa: CASSLVQGGNTIYF

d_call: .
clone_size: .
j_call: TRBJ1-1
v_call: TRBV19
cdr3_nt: TGTGCCAGTAGTATTGTAGGTCGGACTACTGAAGCTTTCTTT
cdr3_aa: CASSIVGRTTEAFF

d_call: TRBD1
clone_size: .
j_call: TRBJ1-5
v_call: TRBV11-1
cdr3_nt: TGTGCCAGCAGCCCGGGACAGGGCAATCAGCCCCAGCATTTT
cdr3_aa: CASSPGQGNQPQHF

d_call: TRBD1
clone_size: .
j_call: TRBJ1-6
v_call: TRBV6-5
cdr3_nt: TGTGCCAGCATCAGAGGACAGGGGGCGGGATCACCCCTCCACTTT
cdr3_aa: CASIRGQGAGSPLHF

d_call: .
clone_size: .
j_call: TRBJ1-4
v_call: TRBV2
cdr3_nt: TGTGCCAGCAGTGCAGAGGGTGTGGGGAGAGATGAAAAACTGTTTTTT
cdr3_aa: CASSAEGVGRDEKLFF

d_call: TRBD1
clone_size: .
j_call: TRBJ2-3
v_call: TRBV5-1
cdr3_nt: TGCGCCAGCAGCTTGGGACAGGGATTCACAGATACGCAGTATTTT
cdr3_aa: CASSLGQGFTDTQYF

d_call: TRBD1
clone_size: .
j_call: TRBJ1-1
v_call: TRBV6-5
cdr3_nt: TGTGCCAGCAGCCAGAGGGGGCTGTACACTGAAGCTTTCTTT
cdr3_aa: CASSQRGLYTEAFF

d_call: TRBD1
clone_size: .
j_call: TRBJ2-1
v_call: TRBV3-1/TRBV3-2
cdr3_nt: TGTGCCAGCAGCCACGTGACAGGGGGCCGCGAGCAGTTCTTC
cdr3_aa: CASSHVTGGREQFF

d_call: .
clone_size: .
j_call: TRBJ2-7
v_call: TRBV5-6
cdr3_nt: TGTGCCAGCAGCTTGTGGATGCGGGGCGAGCAGTACTTC
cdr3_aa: CASSLWMRGEQYF

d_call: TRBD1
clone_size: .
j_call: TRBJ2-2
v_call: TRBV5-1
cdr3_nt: TGCGCCAGCAGCTTGAGATCACGAGACAGGGGGCCCACCGGGGAGCTGTTTTTT
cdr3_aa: CASSLRSRDRGPTGELFF

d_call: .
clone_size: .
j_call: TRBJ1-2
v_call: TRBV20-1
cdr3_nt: TGCAGTGCTAGTGATACAACACAGGGAGCTAACTATGGCTACACCTTC
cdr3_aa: CSASDTTQGANYGYTF

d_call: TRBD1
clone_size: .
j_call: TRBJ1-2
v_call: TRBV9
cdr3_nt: TGTGCCAGCAGCAAGAGGACAGGGCCGCACTATGGCTACACCTTC
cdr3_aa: CASSKRTGPHYGYTF

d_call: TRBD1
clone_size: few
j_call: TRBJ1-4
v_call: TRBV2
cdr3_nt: TGTGCCAGCAGTTCCTTCCGGGGACAGGGTGGCAGTCTAGGTGAACTGTTTTTT
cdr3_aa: CASSSFRGQGGSLGELFF

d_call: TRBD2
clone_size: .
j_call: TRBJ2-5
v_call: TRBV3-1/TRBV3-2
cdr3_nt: TGTGGCTGCGGGGGGGCTGAGGAGACCCAGTACTTC
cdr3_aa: CGCGGAEETQYF

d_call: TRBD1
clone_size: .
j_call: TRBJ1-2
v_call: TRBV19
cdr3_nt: TGTGCCAGTAGCCCTGACAGGGCGGTCTATGGCTACACCTTC
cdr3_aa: CASSPDRAVYGYTF

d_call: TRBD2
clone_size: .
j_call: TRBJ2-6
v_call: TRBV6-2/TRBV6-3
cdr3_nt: TGTGCCAGCAGTCCGGGAGGACCGTATGGGGGGGCCAACGTCCTGACTTTC
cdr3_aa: CASSPGGPYGGANVLTF

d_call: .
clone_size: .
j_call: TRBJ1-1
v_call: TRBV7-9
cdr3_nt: TGTGCCAGCAGCTTAGCGGGGACAACGTACACTGAAGCTTTCTTT
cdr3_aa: CASSLAGTTYTEAFF

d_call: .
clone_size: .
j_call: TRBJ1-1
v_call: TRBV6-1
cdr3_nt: TGTGCCAGCAGCACCGTCGGGTCTGAAGCTTTCTTT
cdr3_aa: CASSTVGSEAFF

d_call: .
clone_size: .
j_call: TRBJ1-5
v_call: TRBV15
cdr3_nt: TGTGCCACCAGCAGAGATCTTTTTCAGCCCCAGCATTTT
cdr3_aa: CATSRDLFQPQHF

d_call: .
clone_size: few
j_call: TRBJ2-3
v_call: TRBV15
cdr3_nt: TGTGCCACCAGCAGACGTGGATTAGGGAGGAACACAGATACGCAGTATTTT
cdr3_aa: CATSRRGLGRNTDTQYF